This TCR beta chain comes out of a study of T-cell memory formation after mild COVID-19. Study in general: TCR clustering was largely donor specific.

CDR1 LGHNT and CDR2 FRNRAP come from the germline V gene. V lost 5 bases and J lost 7; bases outside the gene matches: 6. The CDR3 contains 15 residues. TCRdb re-called the 5' RACE reads through MiXCR, storing one row per CDR3 protein. The sample consists of a few hundred thousand distinct CDR3 sequences, 20% to 25% of them appearing once. Input material: PBMCs or a T cell subset sorted from them (not recorded which). V gene TRBV12-5 combines with J gene TRBJ2-2, with TRBD1 matching over 11 bases. The receptor was derived from a man aged 18-30 years who had mild COVID-19 (a few samples of this study predate the infection). Cell type and time point are not known. This CDR3 reads CASGHGQGAVGELFF. CDR3 in DNA: TGTGCTAGTGGTCACGGACAGGGGGCTGTCGGGGAGCTGTTTTTT.